This T cell receptor beta chain was retrieved from a study of metastatic and nonmetastatic thyroid tumors. About the study: Blood and tumor or nodule tissue repertoires from malignant and benign thyroid patients were compared.

CDR3 size: 14 residues. The ends were cut back, 10 bases at V and 0 bases at J, with 16 bases in the middle. The germline V gene encodes CDR1 MNHNS and CDR2 SASEGT. Patients underwent thyroid surgery, and none had received any treatment before it. Note on this clone: Its antigen is still unknown.

Original data processing: Across clinicopathological groups, CDR3 differences served as the basis for building a distant-metastasis classifier for papillary thyroid cancer. Using MiXCR, TCRdb reanalyzed the PCR reads. TCRdb, not the authors, supplied the V and J calls. The profile shows 14,000 or so clones, approximately 32% of them singletons. Overall study findings and caveats: It was reportedly found that TCR beta diversity was significantly higher in malignant thyroid tumors than in benign nodules, a difference seen in both blood and tumor samples.

This clonotype originated in a female donor with papillary thyroid cancer or a benign thyroid nodule (not recorded which). Some clones in this sample may be carry-over from other donors' samples. Sequencing was carried out using tumor tissue. This chain links TRBV6-1 with TRBJ2-7, with D perhaps TRBD1 or TRBD2 (7 bases each). CDR3 in DNA: TGTGCCAACTCCAGGGGGGGGAGCTCCTACGAGCAGTACTTC. Translated, it gives CANSRGGSSYEQYF.